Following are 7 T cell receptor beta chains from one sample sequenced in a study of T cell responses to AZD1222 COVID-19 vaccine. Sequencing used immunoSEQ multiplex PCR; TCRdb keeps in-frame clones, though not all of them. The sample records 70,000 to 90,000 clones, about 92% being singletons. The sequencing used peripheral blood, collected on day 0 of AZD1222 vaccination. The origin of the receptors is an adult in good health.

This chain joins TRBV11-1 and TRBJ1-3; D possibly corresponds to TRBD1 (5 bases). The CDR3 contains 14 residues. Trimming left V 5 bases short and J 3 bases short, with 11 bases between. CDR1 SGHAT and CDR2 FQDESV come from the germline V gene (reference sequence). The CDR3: CASSPGTDGNTIYF. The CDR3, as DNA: TGTGCCAGCAGCCCCGGGACCGATGGAAACACCATATATTTT.

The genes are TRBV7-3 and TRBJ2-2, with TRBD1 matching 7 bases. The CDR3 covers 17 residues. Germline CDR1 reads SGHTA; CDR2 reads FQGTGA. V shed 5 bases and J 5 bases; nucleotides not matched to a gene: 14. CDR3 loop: CASSPTPRQGRTGELFF. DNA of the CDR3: TGTGCCAGCAGCCCCACACCCAGACAGGGACGAACCGGGGAGCTGTTTTTT.

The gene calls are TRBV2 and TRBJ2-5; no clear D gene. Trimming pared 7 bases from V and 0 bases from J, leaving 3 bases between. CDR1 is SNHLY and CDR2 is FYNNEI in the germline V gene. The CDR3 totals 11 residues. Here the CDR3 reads CASKYQETQYF. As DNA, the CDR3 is TGTGCCAGCAAATACCAAGAGACCCAGTACTTC.

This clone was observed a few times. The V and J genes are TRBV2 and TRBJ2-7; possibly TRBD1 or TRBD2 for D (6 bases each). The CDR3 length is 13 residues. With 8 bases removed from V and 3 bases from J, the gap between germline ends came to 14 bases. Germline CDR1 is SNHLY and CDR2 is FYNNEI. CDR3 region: CASSEGVVYEQYF. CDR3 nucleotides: TGTGCCAGCTCGGAGGGGGTTGTCTACGAGCAGTACTTC.

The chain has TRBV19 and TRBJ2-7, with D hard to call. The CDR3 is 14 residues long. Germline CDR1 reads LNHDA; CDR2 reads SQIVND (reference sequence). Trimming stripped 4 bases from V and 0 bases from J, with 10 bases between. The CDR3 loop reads CASSTTVSSYEQYF. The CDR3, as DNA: TGTGCCAGTAGTACGACGGTAAGCTCCTACGAGCAGTACTTC.

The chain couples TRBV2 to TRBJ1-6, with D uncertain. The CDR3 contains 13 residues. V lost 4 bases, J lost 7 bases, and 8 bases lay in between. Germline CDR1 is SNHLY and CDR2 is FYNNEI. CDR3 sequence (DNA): TGTGCCAGCAGTGTGGGGAAGAATTCACCCCTCCACTTT. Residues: CASSVGKNSPLHF.

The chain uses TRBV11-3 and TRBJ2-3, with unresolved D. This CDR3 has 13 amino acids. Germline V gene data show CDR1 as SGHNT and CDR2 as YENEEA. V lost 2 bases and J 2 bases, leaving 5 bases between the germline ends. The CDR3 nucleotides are TGTGCCAGCAGCTTAACCTTCACAGATACGCAGTATTTT. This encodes CASSLTFTDTQYF.